The 9 T cell receptor beta chains below were found in one sample sequenced in a study of CXCR3-negative and CXCR3-positive naive CD8 T cells. Regarding the study as a whole: Relative to CXCR3-negative naive cells, CXCR3-positive naive cells had more hydrophobic TRB CDR3s.

Preparation of TRB cDNA libraries relied on 5' RACE carrying UMI labels. With the 5' RACE reads reprocessed, TCRdb shows one record per CDR3 protein and no DNA. The table for this sample gives roughly 6,000 distinct CDR3 sequences. Their antigens are not known. Input material: naive CXCR3+ CD8+ T cells from blood. Subset described: CD45RO-CCR7+CD27+CD95- naive CD8+ T cells expressing CXCR3 (TNR3+). The receptors stem from a human donor in good health. Some clones in this sample may be carry-over from other donors' samples.

In terms of frequency, this clonotype is medium-sized. The chain recombines TRBV29-1 with TRBJ1-1. Germline CDR1 SQVTM, CDR2 ANQGSEA. The CDR3 is 14 residues long. CDR3 region: CSVDFGRLNTEAFF.

The chain employs TRBV6-5 and TRBJ2-7; lacking DNA, the TRBD1 call made by TCRdb goes unchecked. CDR1 MNHEY and CDR2 SVGAGI come from the germline V gene. The CDR3 has 15 residues. The CDR3 region is CASSTKDRGLSEQYF.

Measured by frequency, this clonotype is medium-sized (0.01 to 0.1%). The chain links TRBV29-1 to TRBJ2-1; TCRdb's D gene call, TRBD1, goes unchecked for lack of DNA. The germline CDR1 and CDR2 sequences are SQVTM and ANQGSEA. This CDR3 contains 15 residues. CDR3 in amino acids: CSVEEGRQEYNEQFF.

The V gene is TRBV27, the J gene TRBJ2-7; TCRdb's D call of TRBD1 is untestable without DNA. The CDR3 loop spans 15 amino acids. Germline CDR1 and CDR2: MNHEY and SMNVEV (reference sequence). The CDR3 protein is CPSSLNNRDSYEQYF.

The rearrangement links TRBV13 to TRBJ1-1. Germline V gene data show CDR1 as PRHDT and CDR2 as FYEKMQ (reference sequence). CDR3 length equals 12 residues. The CDR3 spells CASSHSNTEAFF.

The chain is built from TRBV12-5 and TRBJ2-3. This CDR3 region has 13 residues. From germline, CDR1 is LGHNT and CDR2 FRNRAP. The CDR3: CASGTGFTDTQYF.

The chain joins TRBV4-2 to TRBJ2-4; TCRdb selects TRBD1, and the lack of DNA leaves this call unchecked. This CDR3 comprises 16 residues. Germline values: CDR1 LGHNA, CDR2 YNFKEQ. This chain's CDR3 is CASSQDGQGALGPKYF.

By frequency, this clonotype registers medium-sized (0.01 to 0.1%). The chain joins TRBV5-1 to TRBJ2-1; TCRdb selects TRBD2, and the lack of DNA leaves this call unchecked. The CDR3 runs to 14 residues. Germline V gives CDR1 SGHRS, CDR2 YFSETQ. Here the CDR3 reads CASSGGTGNNEQFF. Complete variable domain (other parts from reference TRBV5-1 and TRBJ2-1): KAGVTQTPRYLIKTRGQQVTLSCSPISGHRSVSWYQQTPGQGLQFLFEYFSETQRNKGNFPGRFSGRQFSNSRSEMNVSTLELGDSALYLCASSGGTGNNEQFFGPGTRLTVL.

By frequency, this clonotype is medium-sized. The rearrangement joins TRBV29-1 to TRBJ2-7; as DNA is missing, the TRBD1 call by TCRdb cannot be tested. The CDR3 is 12 residues long. Germline V lookup: CDR1 SQVTM, CDR2 ANQGSEA. Here the CDR3 reads CSVRTDSYEQYF.